This T cell receptor beta chain was observed in a study of CD8 T cells in ankylosing spondylitis. Study-wide points: Researchers report that disease-linked clones proved CD8+ and relatively rare in peripheral blood. Matched ankylosing spondylitis synovial fluid reportedly showed significant enrichment of disease-linked clones. A TCR beta motif of fewer than ten highly homologous variants seemed to mark ankylosing spondylitis blood. Earlier authors reported some of these motif variants in reactive arthritis synovial fluid and blood.

The CDR3 consists of 17 residues. Germline V gives CDR1 LGHDT, CDR2 YNNKEL (reference sequence). Trimming pared 6 bases from V and 6 bases from J, leaving 24 bases between. Molecular-barcoded quantitative 5'-RACE produced these TCR beta libraries. MiXCR, run by TCRdb on the 5' RACE reads, gives a single entry per CDR3 protein. The sample carries hundreds of thousands of distinct CDR3 sequences, about 25% recorded once. Of note for this clonotype: Its matching antigen is unknown.

This TCR came from a male donor with ankylosing spondylitis. This chain connects TRBV3-1 to TRBJ2-1; D could derive from TRBD1 or TRBD2 (6 bases each). Sequenced sample: blood, either unsorted or a sorted T cell fraction (not recorded which). The CDR3 DNA reads as TGTGCCAGCAGGCCTACAGGGTTGGCGGGGTACTCCAATGAGCAGTTCTTC. It translates to CASRPTGLAGYSNEQFF.